The present entry profiles one TCR beta chain with its context. No antigen is known for it. No much larger clone exists at a distance of one base, and base qualities are not known. The CDR3 has 18 amino acids, counting the end cysteine and phenylalanine. CDR3 DNA only is kept here, 54 bases in frame from base 1. Compared with germline, V lacks 6 bases and J lacks 2 bases; bases without a gene match: 10. Per the germline V gene, MDHEN is the CDR1 and SYDVKM is the CDR2. The sample comes from a study of T cell repertoires in cytomegalovirus infection (dated by TCRdb to between 2018 and 2021). With regard to the full study: The peptide stimulations were aimed at well-studied HLA-B-restricted epitopes as well as recently identified HLA-C-restricted CMV epitopes, whose presentation resists viral immunomodulation. Donor HLA type was relevant to the analysis, because carriage of CMV infection together with the matching HLA type was indicated by public TCR beta signatures. The paper's findings and limits, for the study overall: The ex vivo response was dominated by HLA-C-restricted CMV-specific TCR beta clonotypes, which also provided the single most frequent clonotype in two of eight donors. Carriers of CMV infection plus the relevant HLA type were discriminated by the cumulative frequency of public TCR beta family members in the study cohort and in an independent roughly 380-donor cohort.

This specimen's treatment or condition label, per the study, means: in vitro stimulation with specific CMV peptide epitopes to enrich CMV-specific T cells. For sequencing, an Illumina HiSeq 1500 was employed. In TCRdb, the public reads were trimmed at Q25 with fastp and aligned with MiXCR, with productive beta chains retained. Merged by CDR3 protein, the rows form single entries marked with the most common genes and DNA. The sample has approximately 770,000 distinct CDR3 sequences on record, almost 30% of them singletons. Clones ranked in the top ten supply approximately 14% of the sample. The sequence was collected from a human donor in good health (CMV status not recorded). Some clones in this sample may be carry-over from other donors' samples. Sample: cultured CD8+ T cells from PBMCs, taken from culture after CMV antigen stimulation. The receptor chain draws on TRBV28 and TRBJ2-2; TRBD2 agrees with 12 junctional bases. The nucleotide sequence reads TGTGCCAGCAGCCCCAGGCCACTAGCGGGGGGAAACACCGGGGAGCTGTTTTTT. Its protein product is CASSPRPLAGGNTGELFF.